This T cell receptor (beta chain) was sequenced during a study of T cell responses to AZD1222 COVID-19 vaccine. On the study more broadly: Both about-4-week and about-12-week second-dose recipients were combined.

Produced via immunoSEQ multiplex PCR; TCRdb's table is partial and in-frame only. The data hold 70,000 to 90,000 clones, with roughly nine tenths observed a single time. Findings and caveats of the study: Among spike-specific TCRs, nearly half reportedly target unmutated variant regions. When two AZD1222 doses had been given, Spike-specific TCR breadth and depth rose. Females outnumbered males among donors, who were mostly white British; clonal diversity was possibly underestimated.

Points on this clone: The target antigen is unknown.

The length of the CDR3 is 15 residues. Germline V gives CDR1 SGHAT, CDR2 FQDESV (reference sequence). V was trimmed by 8 bases and J by 0 bases, leaving 16 bases between them. The chain is built from TRBV11-1 and TRBJ1-1; D remains ambiguous. The TCR was taken from an adult in good health. Sequenced material: peripheral blood, taken on day 0 of AZD1222 vaccination. CDR3 in DNA: TGTGCCAGCTCGCGGAACGGGCTATTGAACACTGAAGCTTTCTTT. Protein sequence: CASSRNGLLNTEAFF.